The 26 T cell receptor beta chains below all came from one sample that was sequenced in a study of Ad26.COV2.S vaccination and SARS-CoV-2 variants. TCRdb keeps only in-frame clones here, not all; method: immunoSEQ multiplex PCR. Counted here are roughly 100,000 clones, 80% occurring once; the ten biggest clones make up around 16%. The material was peripheral blood, obtained after recovery from COVID-19. These receptors were taken from a human donor who had recovered from COVID-19.

This chain joins TRBV4-3 and TRBJ1-6, with 12 bases lining up with TRBD1. This CDR3 is 16 amino acids long. Germline CDR1 and CDR2: LGHNA and YSLEER. The V segment lost 4 bases and the J segment 9 bases; nucleotides outside the gene matches: 7. Here the CDR3 reads CASSLTGTGGGSPLHF. CDR3 coding DNA: TGCGCCAGCAGCCTTACCGGGACAGGGGGCGGTTCACCCCTCCACTTT.

This chain uses TRBV6-5 with TRBJ2-5; D is possibly TRBD1 or TRBD2 (5 bases each). V dropped 6 bases and J dropped 4 bases, with 12 bases sitting between them. From germline, CDR1 is MNHEY and CDR2 SVGAGI. This CDR3 has 13 amino acids. The CDR3 DNA sequence: TGTGCCAGCAGCTGGGGGTTTGGAGAGACCCAGTACTTC. Translated: CASSWGFGETQYF.

The rearrangement uses TRBV7-2 and TRBJ1-4; the D is unclear. In germline, CDR1 is SGHTA, CDR2 FQGNSA. Trimming removed 5 bases at V and 7 bases at J, with 17 bases between. The CDR3 sequence is 15 residues long. The CDR3 loop is CASSNRAVDREKLFF. The CDR3 bases are TGTGCCAGCAGCAACCGGGCCGTCGACCGTGAAAAACTGTTTTTT.

This clone was detected only once. The V and J genes are TRBV14 and TRBJ2-3; no clear D gene. Per germline, CDR1 SGHDN and CDR2 FVKESK. With 5 bases removed from V and 1 base from J, the gap between germline ends came to 7 bases. The CDR3 runs to 13 residues. CDR3 protein: CASSVQGTDTQYF. For the CDR3, the DNA is TGTGCCAGCAGCGTCCAGGGCACAGATACGCAGTATTTT.

The CDR3 region is CASSIGSFGAGELFF. The CDR3 DNA is TGTGCCAGCAGCATCGGGAGCTTTGGGGCCGGGGAGCTGTTTTTT. The chain is built from TRBV7-3 and TRBJ2-2; weak D call: TRBD2 (6 bases). V was cut by 5 bases and J by 6 bases, with 16 bases left in between. The CDR3 extends over 15 amino acids. CDR1 and CDR2 (germline): SGHTA, FQGTGA.

The chain employs TRBV11-2 and TRBJ2-1; D possibly matches TRBD1 or TRBD2 (5 bases each). The length of the CDR3 is 15 residues. The V end lost 5 bases, the J end lost 2 bases, and 13 bases lay between the germline ends. Germline CDR1 SGHAT, CDR2 FQNNGV. The CDR3 bases are TGTGCCAGCAGCAGGTCCGGGACCACCTACAATGAGCAGTTCTTC. Residues: CASSRSGTTYNEQFF.

The rearrangement uses TRBV28 and TRBJ1-6, with 7 bases fitting TRBD1. Losses at the gene ends were 5 bases for V and 2 bases for J; bases not matched to a gene: 6. From germline, CDR1 is MDHEN and CDR2 SYDVKM. The CDR3 spans 16 residues. The CDR3, as DNA: TGTGCCAGCAGTCGAGGACAGGAGGCCTATAATTCACCCCTCCACTTT. This sequence encodes CASSRGQEAYNSPLHF.

The table lists this clone with a count of one. The chain combines TRBV27 with TRBJ2-5; perhaps TRBD2 as D (6 bases). Germline V gene lookup returns CDR1 MNHEY and CDR2 SMNVEV (reference sequence). V lost 2 bases and J 0 bases, leaving 13 bases between the germline ends. This CDR3 has 16 residues. CDR3 loop: CASSLGGTPYQETQYF. The CDR3 bases are TGTGCCAGCAGTTTAGGAGGGACTCCGTACCAAGAGACCCAGTACTTC.

The chain carries TRBV5-1 and TRBJ2-7, with 7 bases identical to TRBD1. The CDR3 runs 14 residues. V was pared by 7 bases and J by 2 bases, with 9 bases of the junction left unmatched. Germline V gives CDR1 SGHRS, CDR2 YFSETQ. The CDR3 DNA reads as TGCGCCAGCGCTCGGGAACAGGGGACCTACGAGCAGTACTTC. Its translation: CASAREQGTYEQYF. Full variable domain (rest looked up from reference TRBV5-1 and TRBJ2-7): KAGVTQTPRYLIKTRGQQVTLSCSPISGHRSVSWYQQTPGQGLQFLFEYFSETQRNKGNFPGRFSGRQFSNSRSEMNVSTLELGDSALYLCASAREQGTYEQYFGPGTRLTVT.

In DNA form, the CDR3 reads TGTGCCAGTACTCCGGTCTCTGGGGCCAACGTCCTGACTTTC. Its translation: CASTPVSGANVLTF. The chain joins TRBV19 to TRBJ2-6; D is uncertain. Trimming removed 7 bases from V and 0 bases from J, with 7 bases in between. The CDR3 consists of 14 residues. Germline lookup yields CDR1 LNHDA and CDR2 SQIVND (reference sequence). The complete variable domain, with remaining parts taken from reference TRBV19 and TRBJ2-6, reads DGGITQSPKYLFRKEGQNVTLSCEQNLNHDAMYWYRQDPGQGLRLIYYSQIVNDFQKGDIAEGYSVSREKKESFPLTVTSAQKNPTAFYLCASTPVSGANVLTFGAGSRLTVL.

The sample holds many counts of this clone. V and J are TRBV2 and TRBJ2-5, with 8 bases aligning to TRBD1. CDR3 length: 14 amino acids. Unmatched junction bases numbered 1, after V lost 3 bases and J lost 1 base. CDR1 is SNHLY, CDR2 FYNNEI, per germline. For the CDR3, the DNA is TGTGCCAGCAGTGACAGGGGGCCCCAAGAGACCCAGTACTTC. It translates to CASSDRGPQETQYF.

The V gene is TRBV19, the J gene TRBJ2-7, with D tentatively TRBD1 (6 bases). Germline CDR1 is LNHDA and CDR2 is SQIVND (reference sequence). The V end lost 4 bases, the J end lost 3 bases, and 16 bases lay between the germline ends. The CDR3 totals 15 residues. The CDR3 loop reads CASSTTGSSNYEQYF. The CDR3 nucleotides are TGTGCCAGTAGTACAACAGGGTCCTCGAACTACGAGCAGTACTTC.

V gene TRBV5-1 combines with J gene TRBJ2-2, with 7 nucleotides matching TRBD1. Germline CDR1 and CDR2: SGHRS and YFSETQ. This CDR3 is 15 amino acids long. V lost 4 bases and J lost 6; bases outside the gene matches: 9. The CDR3: CASSLGQSGSGELFF. CDR3 nucleotides: TGCGCCAGCAGCCTGGGACAGAGCGGTTCCGGGGAGCTGTTTTTT.

In this sample, this clone turned up once. The CDR3 is CASSPAGTGGNEQFF. CDR3 nucleotides: TGTGCCAGCAGCCCAGCCGGGACAGGGGGTAATGAGCAGTTCTTC. The J gene is TRBJ2-1, the V gene TRBV11-2; 11 bases line up with TRBD1. J was trimmed by 7 bases and V by 5 bases; bases with no gene match: 7. The germline V gene encodes CDR1 SGHAT and CDR2 FQNNGV. The CDR3 consists of 15 residues.

The gene calls are TRBV2 and TRBJ1-2; the D gene is possibly TRBD1 (6 bases). The CDR3 loop spans 15 amino acids. The germline V gene has CDR1 SNHLY and CDR2 FYNNEI. V gave up 2 bases and J gave up 5 bases, with 15 bases separating them. CDR3 in amino acids: CASSEPGQKGYGYTF. CDR3 DNA sequence: TGTGCCAGCAGTGAACCGGGACAAAAGGGGTATGGCTACACCTTC.

J is TRBJ1-4 and V is TRBV19; D is ambiguous. V was cut by 0 bases and J by 8 bases, with 19 bases left in between. The CDR3 sequence is 17 residues long. Germline CDR1 is LNHDA and CDR2 is SQIVND (reference sequence). Written as DNA, the CDR3 is TGTGCCAGTAGTATAGAAGGTGGCAGCTCGACGGGGGAAAAACTGTTTTTT. Residues: CASSIEGGSSTGEKLFF.

The chain employs TRBV5-4 and TRBJ2-3; a possible D gene is TRBD2 (7 bases). The CDR3 contains 15 residues. Per the germline V gene, CDR1 is SGHNT and CDR2 is YYREEE (reference sequence). V was pared by 4 bases and J by 4 bases, with 16 bases between. DNA of the CDR3: TGTGCCAGCAGCGGTCAGAGGGGGGGCGCAGATACGCAGTATTTT. Translation gives CASSGQRGGADTQYF.

This sequence joins TRBV4-1 and TRBJ2-1; 8 nucleotides agree with TRBD1. The CDR3 has 20 amino acids. J gave up 3 bases and V 2 bases, and 18 bases lay outside the gene matches. Per germline, CDR1 MGHRA and CDR2 YSYEKL. CDR3 in amino acids: CASSQLLGTRWTGIYNEQFF. In DNA form, the CDR3 reads TGCGCCAGCAGCCAATTACTGGGTACCCGTTGGACAGGGATCTACAATGAGCAGTTCTTC.

This chain links TRBV7-2 with TRBJ2-3; 7 bases line up with TRBD1. The J segment lost 0 bases and the V segment lost 6 bases, leaving 6 bases of the junction unmatched. The CDR3 is made up of 15 amino acids. Germline V gene lookup returns CDR1 SGHTA and CDR2 FQGNSA. CDR3 bases: TGTGCCAGCAGTCGGAACAGGGGCAGCACAGATACGCAGTATTTT. This encodes CASSRNRGSTDTQYF. Filled out from reference TRBV7-2 and TRBJ2-3, the complete variable domain reads GAGVSQSPSNKVTEKGKDVELRCDPISGHTALYWYRQSLGQGLEFLIYFQGNSAPDKSGLPSDRFSAERTGGSVSTLTIQRTQQEDSAVYLCASSRNRGSTDTQYFGPGTRLTVL.

This chain links TRBV6-1 with TRBJ2-1; 9 nucleotides agree with TRBD2. The CDR3 spans 18 residues. After removal of 4 bases from V and 4 bases from J, the junction contained 14 bases not matched to a gene. Germline loops: CDR1 MNHNS, CDR2 SASEGT. The CDR3, as DNA: TGTGCCAGCAGTGGAACCGCACGTACTAGCGGGCAATACAATGAGCAGTTCTTC. It encodes CASSGTARTSGQYNEQFF.

The CDR3 protein is CAISESDRRSYEQYF. The CDR3 DNA reads TGTGCCATCAGTGAGTCCGACAGGAGGTCCTACGAGCAGTACTTC. This chain uses TRBV10-3 with TRBJ2-7; possibly TRBD1 for D (6 bases). With 0 bases removed from V and 1 base from J, the gap between germline ends came to 10 bases. The CDR3 covers 15 residues. Germline V CDR1 and CDR2: ENHRY, SYGVKD.

The gene calls are TRBV6-2 or TRBV6-3 and TRBJ2-5; a possible D gene is TRBD2 (5 bases). The V end was cut by 4 bases, the J end by 5 bases, with 5 bases between. This CDR3 region has 11 residues. From germline, CDR1 is MNHEY and CDR2 SVGEGT. The CDR3: CASSLAETQYF. CDR3 bases: TGTGCCAGCAGTTTAGCGGAGACCCAGTACTTC.

The chain employs TRBV18 and TRBJ1-5, with a weak D call TRBD1 (5 bases). Trimming removed 0 bases from V and 6 bases from J, with 12 bases in between. CDR1 KGHSH and CDR2 LQKENI come from the germline V gene. There are 15 residues in the CDR3. CDR3 in DNA: TGTGCCAGCTCACCACCGCACCCCCAGGGTCAGCCCCAGCATTTT. It yields the protein CASSPPHPQGQPQHF.

The chain links TRBV19 to TRBJ1-5, with D possibly TRBD1 on 6 matching bases. Trimming removed 6 bases from V and 7 bases from J, with 16 bases in between. CDR3 size: 14 residues. From germline, CDR1 is LNHDA and CDR2 SQIVND (reference sequence). The CDR3 sequence is CASSPQGGRQPQHF. The CDR3 nucleotides read TGTGCCAGTAGCCCCCAAGGGGGGCGACAGCCCCAGCATTTT.

The chain is built from TRBV5-6 and TRBJ1-4, with a tentative D call TRBD1 (6 bases). The CDR3 loop spans 15 amino acids. Deletions cut 0 bases from V and 5 bases from J, with 11 bases between. Germline-derived CDR1 and CDR2 are SGHDT and YYEEEE. The CDR3 region is CASSLGGGGNEKLFF. CDR3 sequence (DNA): TGTGCCAGCAGCTTGGGCGGAGGGGGAAATGAAAAACTGTTTTTT.

The chain carries TRBV14 and TRBJ1-2; no reliable D call. The V and J ends lost 1 base and 4 bases respectively, with 7 bases between them. CDR3 length: 13 residues. Germline assignment: CDR1 SGHDN and CDR2 FVKESK. CDR3 sequence: CASSQVYSYGYTF. CDR3 DNA: TGTGCCAGCAGCCAAGTGTACAGCTATGGCTACACCTTC. The variable domain in full, with the rest retrieved from reference TRBV14 and TRBJ1-2, is EAGVTQFPSHSVIEKGQTVTLRCDPISGHDNLYWYRRVMGKEIKFLLHFVKESKQDESGMPNNRFLAERTGGTYSTLKVQPAELEDSGVYFCASSQVYSYGYTFGSGTRLTVV.